This T cell receptor (beta chain) was recorded in a study of regulatory T cells in long-lasting Graves disease. This clonotype showed up just a few times. Antigen unknown. According to the study, TCR beta libraries were built with iRepertoire HTBI primers and CDR3-region Arm-PCR. TCRdb redid the calling of the multiplex PCR reads with MiXCR, one entry per CDR3 protein. The data show about 470,000 distinct CDR3 sequences, with about a fifth seen just once and approximately 6.4% held by the top ten. The CDR3 is 16 amino acids. CDR1 and CDR2 from the germline V gene are LGHNA and YSLEER. V gave up 0 bases and J gave up 5 bases, with 16 bases separating them. Time point given: persistent/refractory GD, antithyroid drugs over 5 years with positive TRAb. PBMCs provided the RNA from which the TCR library was made. Findings and caveats of the study: Having only a small sample size may have limited accuracy. New patients shared fewer public clonotypes (about 970) than persistent patients did (roughly 2,500).

The TCR originated in a female donor with Graves disease. This rearrangement joins TRBV4-3 to TRBJ1-2; tentatively, D is TRBD1 (5 bases). The specimen was peripheral blood mononuclear cells (PBMCs), collected when the disease was refractory, from a patient treated with antithyroid drugs. CDR3: CASSQEDLGGEYGYTF. CDR3 nucleotide sequence: TGCGCCAGCAGCCAAGAAGACCTCGGGGGGGAGTATGGCTACACCTTC.